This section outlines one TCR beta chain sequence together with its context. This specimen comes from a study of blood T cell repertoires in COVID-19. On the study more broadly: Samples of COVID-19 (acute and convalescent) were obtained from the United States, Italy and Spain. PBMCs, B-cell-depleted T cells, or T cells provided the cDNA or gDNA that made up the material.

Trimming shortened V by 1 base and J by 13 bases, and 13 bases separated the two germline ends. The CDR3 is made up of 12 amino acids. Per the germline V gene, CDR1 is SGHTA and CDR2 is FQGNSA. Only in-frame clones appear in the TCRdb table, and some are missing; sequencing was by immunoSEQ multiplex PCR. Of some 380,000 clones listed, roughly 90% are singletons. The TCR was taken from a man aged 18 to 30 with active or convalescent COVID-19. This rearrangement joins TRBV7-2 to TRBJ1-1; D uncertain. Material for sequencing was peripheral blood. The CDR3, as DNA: TGTGCCAGCAGCTTAGTGCCCCCAGGAGGTTTCTTT. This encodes CASSLVPPGGFF.